This is a list of T cell receptor beta chains from one sample in a study of CD8+ T cells in alopecia areata. Assay: immunoSEQ multiplex PCR; the TCRdb copy retains only in-frame clones and omits some. The table records under 250,000 clones, roughly 57% of them present only once. The sample consisted of CD4+ T cells sorted from blood, taken at week 0. These receptors were obtained from a human donor with alopecia areata. Each CDR3 is given with its conserved first and last residue. Each record gives: J gene, V gene, clone size, D gene, CDR3 protein, CDR3 DNA. A D gene is named only where the DNA matches it firmly. Clone size is given for some rows only: seen once, a few or many times, or a class if the clone is expanded.

J gene: TRBJ1-6; V gene: TRBV7-9; clone size: few; D gene: .; CDR3 protein: CASSPRREGNSPLHF; CDR3 DNA: TGTGCCAGCAGCCCGCGTCGAGAGGGAAATTCACCCCTCCACTTT
J gene: TRBJ2-3; V gene: TRBV7-9; clone size: once; D gene: TRBD2; CDR3 protein: CASSSPRLAGYTDTQYF; CDR3 DNA: TGTGCCAGCAGCTCACCGAGACTAGCGGGATACACAGATACGCAGTATTTT
J gene: TRBJ1-2; V gene: TRBV4-2; clone size: .; D gene: .; CDR3 protein: CASSRTEVYGYTF; CDR3 DNA: TGTGCCAGCAGCCGGACAGAAGTATATGGCTACACCTTC
J gene: TRBJ2-7; V gene: TRBV9; clone size: .; D gene: .; CDR3 protein: CASSPRQYTYEQYF; CDR3 DNA: TGTGCCAGCAGCCCCCGACAGTATACCTACGAGCAGTACTTC
J gene: TRBJ2-1; V gene: TRBV29-1; clone size: few; D gene: .; CDR3 protein: CSPWSGDYNEQFF; CDR3 DNA: TGCAGCCCTTGGAGTGGTGACTACAATGAGCAGTTCTTC
J gene: TRBJ2-7; V gene: TRBV29-1; clone size: few; D gene: TRBD1; CDR3 protein: CSVADRVAYEQYF; CDR3 DNA: TGCAGCGTTGCCGACAGGGTAGCCTACGAGCAGTACTTC
J gene: TRBJ1-1; V gene: TRBV5-1; clone size: .; D gene: .; CDR3 protein: CASSPGVGLTEAFF; CDR3 DNA: TGCGCCAGCAGCCCGGGAGTGGGACTCACTGAAGCTTTCTTT
J gene: TRBJ2-1; V gene: TRBV29-1; clone size: .; D gene: .; CDR3 protein: CSVVKAGFEYNEQFF; CDR3 DNA: TGCAGCGTTGTTAAGGCGGGTTTCGAGTACAATGAGCAGTTCTTC
J gene: TRBJ1-2; V gene: TRBV30; clone size: few; D gene: .; CDR3 protein: CAWSETGFNYGYTF; CDR3 DNA: TGTGCCTGGAGTGAAACGGGCTTCAACTATGGCTACACCTTC
J gene: TRBJ2-3; V gene: TRBV5-1; clone size: few; D gene: .; CDR3 protein: CASSSRGGSGTDTQYF; CDR3 DNA: TGCGCCAGCAGCTCCAGGGGGGGTAGTGGCACAGATACGCAGTATTTT
J gene: TRBJ2-1; V gene: TRBV29-1; clone size: .; D gene: TRBD2; CDR3 protein: CSAGTSGGGSGYNEQFF; CDR3 DNA: TGCAGCGCCGGGACTAGCGGGGGAGGAAGTGGCTACAATGAGCAGTTCTTC
J gene: TRBJ2-7; V gene: TRBV10-3; clone size: .; D gene: TRBD1; CDR3 protein: CAIRTGLKQYF; CDR3 DNA: TGTGCCATCAGGACAGGGTTAAAGCAGTACTTC
J gene: TRBJ1-2; V gene: TRBV5-1; clone size: .; D gene: .; CDR3 protein: CASSLNLDGYGYTF; CDR3 DNA: TGCGCCAGCAGCCTGAACCTTGACGGCTATGGCTACACCTTC
J gene: TRBJ1-2; V gene: TRBV29-1; clone size: .; D gene: .; CDR3 protein: CSVGSSGVGGYGYTF; CDR3 DNA: TGCAGCGTTGGATCCAGCGGGGTAGGGGGCTATGGCTACACCTTC
J gene: TRBJ1-3; V gene: TRBV29-1; clone size: few; D gene: .; CDR3 protein: CSVGSRGASGNTIYF; CDR3 DNA: TGCAGCGTTGGGTCGCGGGGGGCCTCTGGAAACACCATATATTTT
J gene: TRBJ1-4; V gene: TRBV27; clone size: many; D gene: TRBD1; CDR3 protein: CASSSQDRGQATNEKLFF; CDR3 DNA: TGTGCCAGCAGTTCCCAGGACAGGGGGCAAGCAACTAATGAAAAACTGTTTTTT